This T cell receptor beta chain was identified in a study of T cells in narcolepsy. Study-level information: Enrolled donors included narcolepsy type 1 or type 2 patients and healthy controls. General study findings and limits: Autoreactive HCRT-specific and TRIB2-specific clonotypes were marked in same-patient CSF-versus-blood CD4+ comparisons.

Germline assignment: CDR1 SGHDN and CDR2 FVKESK. This CDR3 is built from 14 residues. V lost 5 bases and J lost 8; bases outside the gene matches: 7. Assay used: immunoSEQ multiplex PCR; TCRdb lists only in-frame clones, some missing. The sample includes over 25,000 clones, approximately 86% of them seen just once. This clone was seen more than once but under ten times. Its antigen is still unknown. This chain joins TRBV14 and TRBJ1-4; 8 bases fit TRBD1. Material for sequencing was CD45RA- memory CD4+ T cells from PBMCs. The TCR comes from a human donor with narcolepsy. CDR3 nucleotide sequence: TGTGCCAGCAGCTCTTCGGACAGGGACGAAAAACTGTTTTTT. Encoded protein: CASSSSDRDEKLFF.